This TCR beta chain was identified in a study of blood T cell repertoires in COVID-19. Study background: Whether acute or convalescent, the COVID-19 samples came from the United States, Italy and Spain. PBMCs, B-cell-depleted T cells, or T cells provided the cDNA or gDNA that made up the material.

Authors' analysis steps: Estimates of nucleated cell counts were drawn from the amplification of reference gene primers. Only in-frame clones appear in the TCRdb table, and some are missing; sequencing was by immunoSEQ multiplex PCR. The D gene and trimming were derived from the DNA, and the V and J assignments and clone size from that table. The sample contains some 160,000 clones, 65% to 90% of which appear only once. The CDR3 extends over 18 amino acids. V was pared by 2 bases and J by 10 bases, with 16 bases of the junction left unmatched. Germline V gives CDR1 LGHDT, CDR2 YNNKEL (reference sequence).

The sample taken for sequencing was peripheral blood. This receptor was taken from a human donor in a cohort sampled during active COVID-19. J is TRBJ2-2 and V is TRBV3-1 (or the pseudogene TRBV3-2); TRBD2 matches at 10 bases. The CDR3 sequence is CASSQRLPSGRAWEELFF. The DNA of the CDR3 is TGTGCCAGCAGCCAACGCCTACCGAGCGGGAGGGCCTGGGAGGAGCTGTTTTTT.